Listed below are T cell receptor beta chains from one sample, sequenced in a study of early T cells in non-severe SARS-CoV-2 infection. TCRdb reprocessed the 5' RACE reads with MiXCR, giving one entry per CDR3 protein. The sample records 45,000 or so distinct CDR3 sequences, approximately 6% being singletons. The material sequenced was whole blood. Receptors originate from an adult who was a healthcare worker with PCR-confirmed SARS-CoV-2 infection or an uninfected control (not recorded which). Each CDR3 is given with its conserved first and last residue. Fields, in order: CDR3 length, D gene, clone size, J gene, V gene, CDR3 DNA, CDR3 protein. A D gene is named only where the DNA matches it firmly. Expanded clones are given a class, and other clones once, few, many or no size at all.

>16|-|-|TRBJ2-3|TRBV7-9
TGTGCCAGCAGCTCATCGACAGTTATTCGCGCAGATACGCAGTATTTT
CASSSSTVIRADTQYF
>12|-|-|TRBJ2-3|TRBV2
TGTGCCAGCAGACTCCAACATGATACGCAGTATTTT
CASRLQHDTQYF
>15|-|-|TRBJ2-3|TRBV28
TGTGCCAGCAGCCCACGAGGGGCCCTCACAGATACGCAGTATTTT
CASSPRGALTDTQYF
>15|-|-|TRBJ2-3|TRBV5-1
TGCGCCAGCAGCCCGGGGGGCATTAGCACAGATACGCAGTATTTT
CASSPGGISTDTQYF
>12|-|many|TRBJ1-2|TRBV9
TGTGCCAGCAGCGCCGGAGACTTTGGCTACACCTTC
CASSAGDFGYTF
>18|TRBD2|many|TRBJ2-5|TRBV11-2
TGTGCCAGCACCTATCAGACTAGCGGGGGGGCCATGTTTGAGACCCAGTACTTC
CASTYQTSGGAMFETQYF
>15|-|many|TRBJ1-3|TRBV20-1
TGCAGTGCTAGAGATCGGACAGTCTCTGGAAACACCATATATTTT
CSARDRTVSGNTIYF
>16|TRBD2|many|TRBJ2-7|TRBV7-2
TGTGCCAGCAGCTTAGAAGGGACTAGCGGAACCTACGAGCAGTACTTC
CASSLEGTSGTYEQYF
>13|-|many|TRBJ1-5|TRBV7-2
TGTGCCAGCAGCTCACAGGAGAATCAGCCCCAGCATTTT
CASSSQENQPQHF
>14|-|many|TRBJ2-7|TRBV20-1
TGCAGTGCTAGCCCCCGGGACCGCTCCTACGAGCAGTACTTC
CSASPRDRSYEQYF
>11|-|many|TRBJ2-7|TRBV20-1
TGCAGTGCTAGGAGGGATTACGAGCAGTACTTC
CSARRDYEQYF
>15|TRBD1|many|TRBJ2-1|TRBV20-1
TGCAGTGCTAGTGCCACAGGGGCCCCCAACAATGAGCAGTTCTTC
CSASATGAPNNEQFF
>14|-|many|TRBJ2-4|TRBV5-1
TGCGCCAGCAGCCCGGGGGCCAAAGGCTTGTTTCAGTACTTC
CASSPGAKGLFQYF
>16|-|many|TRBJ2-1|TRBV10-2
TGCGCCAGCAGTGAGTCGGTTTTGGGACTCTACAATGAGCAGTTCTTC
CASSESVLGLYNEQFF
>15|-|many|TRBJ2-1|TRBV6-1
TGTGCCAGCAGTGAAGCGCAGGGCCGTTACAATGAGCAGTTCTTC
CASSEAQGRYNEQFF
>17|TRBD2|many|TRBJ2-6|TRBV28
TGTGCCAGCAGTCAACCGCGCGGGGGAGCTGGGGCCAACGTCCTGACTTTC
CASSQPRGGAGANVLTF
>14|-|-|TRBJ2-7|TRBV30
TGTGCCTGGAGTTCTAGACGGGATACCTACGAGCAGTACTTC
CAWSSRRDTYEQYF
>14|TRBD1|few|TRBJ1-2|TRBV12-3/TRBV12-4
TGTGCCAGCGCCAACAGGGGAGGAAGCTATGGCTACACCTTC
CASANRGGSYGYTF
>16|-|many|TRBJ2-7|TRBV7-2
TGTGCCAGCAGCTTAGCCCATAGCGTCCTGACCTACGAGCAGTACTTC
CASSLAHSVLTYEQYF
>17|-|many|TRBJ2-2|TRBV7-9
TGTGCCAGCCCAACAACGGGCCAGGGCTCGAACACCGGGGAGCTGTTTTTT
CASPTTGQGSNTGELFF
>12|-|-|TRBJ2-3|TRBV29-1
TGCAGCGTGCAGGAGGGCACAGATACGCAGTATTTT
CSVQEGTDTQYF
>13|TRBD2|-|TRBJ2-7|TRBV9
TGTGCCAGCAGCGAAGCGGGGAGGGGAGAGCAGTACTTC
CASSEAGRGEQYF
>15|TRBD2|few|TRBJ2-1|TRBV7-6
TGTGCCAGCAGCCTTCGGCTAGCGGGGGTACATGAGCAGTTCTTC
CASSLRLAGVHEQFF
>16|TRBD1|many|TRBJ1-5|TRBV28
TGTGCCAGCAGCCGACTGGGACAGAACCAAAATCAGCCCCAGCATTTT
CASSRLGQNQNQPQHF
>15|TRBD1|many|TRBJ2-1|TRBV7-6
TGTGCCAGCAGCTTAAGACAGGGGACCTACAATGAGCAGTTCTTC
CASSLRQGTYNEQFF
>14|-|many|TRBJ2-7|TRBV5-5
TGTGCCAGCACCTTGGGGGCAGGGGCTTACGAGCAGTACTTC
CASTLGAGAYEQYF
>15|-|many|TRBJ2-7|TRBV11-2
TGTGCCAGCAGCTTAGGCAGGGTCCCCCCCTACGAGCAGTACTTC
CASSLGRVPPYEQYF
>11|-|many|TRBJ1-6|TRBV12-3/TRBV12-4
TGTGCCAGCAGTTTAGATTCAGCCCTCCACTTT
CASSLDSALHF
>13|-|few|TRBJ2-7|TRBV5-6
TGTGTCAGCAGCTTACGGGGAAGCTACGAGCAGTACTTC
CVSSLRGSYEQYF
>13|-|many|TRBJ2-1|TRBV10-2
TGCGCCAGCAGCCGGGACACCGACAATGAGCAGTTCTTC
CASSRDTDNEQFF
>14|-|medium-sized|TRBJ2-3|TRBV7-9
TGTGCCAGTAGGGGATGGACTAGCACAGATACGCAGTATTTT
CASRGWTSTDTQYF
>15|TRBD1|many|TRBJ1-2|TRBV13
TGTGCCAGCAGCTCCGGGACAGGGGGACCCTATGGCTACACCTTC
CASSSGTGGPYGYTF
>15|-|-|TRBJ2-1|TRBV5-1
TGCGCCAGCAGCTTGGCCGGGACCCTCTACAATGAGCAGTTCTTC
CASSLAGTLYNEQFF
>15|TRBD1|many|TRBJ2-3|TRBV20-1
TGCAGTGGGGTAGGGGGCGAGGGGCGCACAGATACGCAGTATTTT
CSGVGGEGRTDTQYF
>14|-|many|TRBJ1-3|TRBV2
TGTGCCAGCAGTTCAGCAGTGCAAGGAAACACCATATATTTT
CASSSAVQGNTIYF
>13|-|-|TRBJ1-6|TRBV29-1
TGCAGCGTTCAGGACACCTATAATTCACCCCTCCACTTT
CSVQDTYNSPLHF
>15|TRBD1|many|TRBJ1-5|TRBV7-4
TGTGCCAGCAGCCCAAGGGACAGGGGTAATCAGCCCCAGCATTTT
CASSPRDRGNQPQHF
>16|TRBD1|many|TRBJ1-1|TRBV12-5
TGTGCTAGTGGTTCGATGGACAGGGGAATGATCACTGAAGCTTTCTTT
CASGSMDRGMITEAFF
>14|TRBD2|many|TRBJ2-7|TRBV20-1
TGCAGTGCTAGCCCCGCGGGGGGGGCCTACGAGCAGTACTTC
CSASPAGGAYEQYF
>15|TRBD1|many|TRBJ1-5|TRBV10-3
TGTGCCATCAGGGGGACAGGGGACGGCAATCAGCCCCAGCATTTT
CAIRGTGDGNQPQHF
>12|-|many|TRBJ2-1|TRBV9
TGTGCCAGCAGCCGAGGGTACCTTGAGCAGTTCTTC
CASSRGYLEQFF